This T cell receptor beta chain was recovered during a study of tumor-infiltrating lymphocytes in localized non-small cell lung cancer. Germline V gives CDR1 SGHRS, CDR2 YFSETQ. The V end lost 0 bases, the J end lost 0 bases, and 9 bases lay between the germline ends. This CDR3 has 15 amino acids. Clones were read by immunoSEQ multiplex PCR, and TCRdb kept only the in-frame ones, dropping some. The sample lists just under 6,500 clones; approximately 71% were seen once. This sequence originates from a human donor with non-small cell lung cancer. The sample comprised lung tumor tissue. The V call is TRBV5-1, the J call TRBJ1-1; D gene unclear. CDR3 DNA sequence: TGCGCCAGCAGCTTGGGGGGAGTTGTGAACACTGAAGCTTTCTTT. This codes for CASSLGGVVNTEAFF.